The rows below give T cell receptor beta chains drawn from one sample of a study of OX40 agonist ivuxolimab in advanced cancers. Repertoires were generated with immunoSEQ multiplex PCR, while TCRdb's copy carries only in-frame clones and drops some. Among approximately 38,000 clones, around 83% were seen once, and the ten largest hold around a fifth. Sequenced material: CD4+ or CD8+ T cells sorted from blood, taken in a trial of the OX40 agonist ivuxolimab. These receptors came from an adult with an advanced solid tumor such as melanoma, head and neck, liver or kidney cancer. Each CDR3 is given with its conserved first and last residue. A D gene is named only where the DNA matches it firmly. Some rows have no size entry. The others give once, few or many, or a class for an expanded clone.

j_gene,v_gene,d_gene,abundance,CDR3aa,CDR3nt
TRBJ2-3,TRBV7-3,-,few,CASSLTSGETDTQYF,TGTGCCAGCAGCTTAACGTCGGGGGAGACAGATACGCAGTATTTT
TRBJ2-1,TRBV5-6,-,once,CASSLAVGESYNEQFF,TGTGCCAGCAGCTTGGCCGTCGGGGAATCCTACAATGAGCAGTTCTTC
TRBJ2-3,TRBV6-5,-,-,CASSYKGYSTDTQYF,TGTGCCAGCAGTTACAAGGGATACAGCACAGATACGCAGTATTTT
TRBJ2-7,TRBV30,-,once,CAWSAPYEQYF,TGTGCCTGGAGTGCCCCCTACGAGCAGTACTTC
TRBJ1-5,TRBV27,-,-,CASSLKSNQPQHF,TGTGCCAGCAGTTTGAAGAGCAATCAGCCCCAGCATTTT
TRBJ1-5,TRBV28,TRBD1,-,CASSQRGLGQPQHF,TGTGCCAGCAGCCAAAGGGGGCTCGGGCAGCCCCAGCATTTT
TRBJ2-5,TRBV29-1,-,-,CSVYGGGETQYF,TGCAGCGTTTACGGAGGGGGAGAGACCCAGTACTTC
TRBJ2-2,TRBV30,-,-,CAWAGAANTGELFF,TGTGCCTGGGCCGGGGCGGCGAACACCGGGGAGCTGTTTTTT
TRBJ2-7,TRBV6-5,TRBD2,-,CASMGGRALPYEQYF,TGTGCCAGCATGGGGGGGAGGGCTCTCCCCTACGAGCAGTACTTC
TRBJ1-4,TRBV30,TRBD1,-,CAWSLTGANEKLFF,TGTGCCTGGAGTTTGACAGGGGCTAATGAAAAACTGTTTTTT
TRBJ2-1,TRBV4-1,TRBD2,-,CASTYLTSGSPYNEQFF,TGCGCCAGCACCTACCTTACTAGCGGGAGTCCCTACAATGAGCAGTTCTTC
TRBJ2-1,TRBV30,-,-,CAWSVGGGGQFF,TGTGCCTGGAGTGTCGGCGGAGGCGGGCAGTTCTTC
TRBJ2-2,TRBV5-4,-,few,CASSQGDSGELFF,TGCGCCAGCAGCCAAGGGGACTCCGGGGAGCTGTTTTTT
TRBJ1-6,TRBV2,-,-,CASSDFRGSSYNSPLHF,TGTGCCAGCAGTGACTTTAGGGGATCGAGCTATAATTCACCCCTCCACTTT
TRBJ2-2,TRBV10-3,-,-,CASTLNENGELFF,TGTGCCAGCACCTTGAATGAGAACGGGGAGCTGTTTTTT
TRBJ1-2,TRBV6-4,-,-,CASSDGDNYGYTF,TGTGCCAGCAGTGACGGAGATAACTATGGCTACACCTTC
TRBJ2-1,TRBV11-2,TRBD2,-,CASSSSLAGGDNEQFF,TGTGCCAGCAGCTCCTCACTAGCGGGAGGGGACAATGAGCAGTTCTTC
TRBJ2-2,TRBV15,-,-,CATRGRSGELFF,TGTGCCACCAGGGGGAGGTCCGGGGAGCTGTTTTTT
TRBJ2-1,TRBV19,-,-,CASSISGYNEQFF,TGTGCCAGTAGTATCTCGGGGTACAATGAGCAGTTCTTC
TRBJ2-7,TRBV5-6,-,once,CASSLTVLSYEQYF,TGTGCCAGCAGCTTGACAGTTCTTTCCTACGAGCAGTACTTC
TRBJ2-2,TRBV6-6,-,-,CASRYGTDRRAGELFF,TGTGCCAGCAGGTACGGGACGGACAGGAGGGCCGGGGAGCTGTTTTTT
TRBJ2-7,TRBV30,-,-,CAWSPLGAGYEQYF,TGTGCCTGGAGTCCGCTGGGGGCCGGGTACGAGCAGTACTTC
TRBJ2-1,TRBV5-4,TRBD1,-,CASSPGTGGQHEQFF,TGTGCCAGCAGCCCCGGGACAGGGGGTCAGCATGAGCAGTTCTTC
TRBJ2-7,TRBV6-1,TRBD1,-,CASSEGQGGYEQYF,TGTGCCAGCAGTGAGGGACAGGGTGGATACGAGCAGTACTTC
TRBJ2-3,TRBV7-3,-,-,CASSLLASGGDTQYF,TGTGCCAGCAGCTTATTAGCGAGTGGGGGAGATACGCAGTATTTT
TRBJ2-2,TRBV27,-,-,CASSLDTNTGELFF,TGTGCCAGCAGTTTGGACACGAACACCGGGGAGCTGTTTTTT
TRBJ2-1,TRBV27,TRBD2,-,CASSLYSGRGEFF,TGTGCCAGCAGCCTTTATAGCGGGAGAGGGGAGTTCTTC
TRBJ2-2,TRBV6-4,TRBD1,few,CASSPGTDNTGELFF,TGTGCCAGCAGTCCCGGGACAGATAACACCGGGGAGCTGTTTTTT
TRBJ1-1,TRBV6-1,-,-,CASSENPATGEAFF,TGTGCCAGCAGTGAAAACCCTGCAACAGGTGAAGCTTTCTTT
TRBJ2-1,TRBV7-9,TRBD2,-,CASSNTGTSFEQFF,TGTGCCAGCAGCAACACCGGGACTAGCTTTGAGCAGTTCTTC
TRBJ2-7,TRBV19,-,-,CASGTEYEQYF,TGTGCCAGTGGGACGGAGTACGAGCAGTACTTC
TRBJ2-7,TRBV6-1,TRBD2,-,CASSEARLAGAEQYF,TGTGCCAGCAGTGAAGCGCGGCTAGCGGGGGCCGAGCAGTACTTC
TRBJ1-2,TRBV29-1,-,-,CSVGAGAEKNYGYTF,TGCAGCGTTGGGGCAGGGGCCGAAAAGAACTATGGCTACACCTTC
TRBJ2-7,TRBV5-6,TRBD2,few,CASSPGLAGYDEQYF,TGTGCCAGCAGCCCGGGACTAGCGGGGTATGACGAGCAGTACTTC
TRBJ1-4,TRBV6-1,-,-,CASSETGTVNEKLFF,TGTGCCAGCAGTGAAACCGGGACGGTTAATGAAAAACTGTTTTTT
TRBJ1-2,TRBV7-6,TRBD1,-,CASSRETGNDGYTF,TGTGCCAGCAGCCGGGAGACAGGGAACGATGGCTACACCTTC
TRBJ2-2,TRBV27,-,-,CASSLNVGLVTTNTGELFF,TGTGCCAGCAGCCTAAACGTAGGCCTAGTGACTACGAACACCGGGGAGCTGTTTTTT
TRBJ1-6,TRBV5-1,-,-,CASRAGTGDSPLHF,TGCGCCAGCAGGGCCGGGACGGGGGATTCACCCCTCCACTTT
TRBJ2-7,TRBV4-3,-,-,CASSQEGSDYEQYF,TGCGCCAGCAGCCAAGAGGGGTCCGACTACGAGCAGTACTTC